This T cell receptor (beta chain) was captured in a study of T cell changes during pregnancy in multiple sclerosis (dated by TCRdb to about 2019). A note on the overall study: The study looked at changes in the T cell repertoire across pregnancy in women with multiple sclerosis.

Libraries were constructed by the immunoSEQ multiplex PCR assay. TCRdb took this table from immuneACCESS and kept in-frame rearrangements with V and J called. Such tables lack part of the clones; where checked against another copy, unresolved V genes explain under half of the gap, and the rest is unexplained. A total of tens of thousands of clones appear in this sample, about 90% of them only once. Less than 0.5% of the sample lies in the top ten. Details on this clone: The specificity of this receptor is unknown. Per-base qualities were not stored, and no clone one base away is much larger.

The CDR3 starts with the cysteine, ends with the phenylalanine, and has 17 residues. The only DNA kept is the CDR3, 51 bases in frame from the first base. V is cut by 1 base and J by 3 bases, and the space between the germline ends is 18 bases. CDR1 and CDR2, looked up from the germline V gene (reference sequence), are SEHNR and FQNEAQ. The TCR was taken from a female donor in good health, enrolled as a control in a pregnancy study. The rearrangement joined TRBV7-9 to TRBJ1-1, and the D gene may be TRBD1, 5 bases matching. Sequencing was performed on CD4+ T cells from peripheral blood mononuclear cells, taken in the third trimester of pregnancy. The sequenced DNA is TGTGCCAGCAGCTTAGGTCGGGGGGGATCGCGCGACACTGAAGCTTTCTTT. Protein translation: CASSLGRGGSRDTEAFF.